The rows below give T cell receptor beta chains drawn from one sample of a study of cytomegalovirus exposure and HLA in healthy donors. The data were produced by immunoSEQ multiplex PCR, yet TCRdb's version contains in-frame clones alone and is incomplete. The table includes more than 95,000 clones, roughly nine tenths detected once. Sequenced input: PBMCs. These receptors were obtained from a woman younger than 35 in good health and CMV-seronegative. CDR3s include the opening cysteine and the closing phenylalanine or tryptophan. A D gene is named only where the DNA matches it firmly. Clone size appears in some rows only: once, few, many, or a class for an expanded clone.

>TRBD2|-|TRBV10-2|TRBJ2-5
TGCGCCAGCAGTGAGTCGGGGAGGGGCCAGACCCAGTACTTC
CASSESGRGQTQYF
>-|-|TRBV13|TRBJ2-7
TGTGCCAGCAGCTTAGGATCAGGGATCAACGAGCAGTACTTC
CASSLGSGINEQYF
>TRBD1|once|TRBV5-5|TRBJ2-7
TGTGCCAGCAGCTCAGAAGACAGGGCCTACGAGCAGTACTTC
CASSSEDRAYEQYF
>TRBD1|-|TRBV6-1|TRBJ2-7
TGTGCCAGCAGTGGCCAGACAGGGGGCGGCTACGAGCAGTACTTC
CASSGQTGGGYEQYF
>-|-|TRBV11-2|TRBJ2-3
TGTGCCAGCAGCCGGAGGGGGGGCGGTGGTGGACGGGGAGATACGCAGTATTTT
CASSRRGGGGGRGDTQYF
>-|-|TRBV5-1|TRBJ2-1
TGCGCCAGCAGACTAGCAGTCAATGAGCAGTTCTTC
CASRLAVNEQFF
>TRBD2|-|TRBV5-1|TRBJ2-2
TGCGCCAGCAGCTTGAGGCTAGCGGGCACCGGGGAGCTGTTTTTT
CASSLRLAGTGELFF
>TRBD1|-|TRBV27|TRBJ2-5
TGTGCCAGCAGTCCGCACGACAGGGGGGGAGAGACCCAGTACTTC
CASSPHDRGGETQYF
>-|-|TRBV10-3|TRBJ2-3
TGTGCCATCAGTGCCGGAGATACGCAGTATTTT
CAISAGDTQYF
>-|few|TRBV28|TRBJ1-2
TGTGCCAGCAGCAGACCCGACAGTCATGGCTACACCTTC
CASSRPDSHGYTF
>-|-|TRBV30|TRBJ2-1
TGTGCCTGGAGATATGGAGGTTACAATGAGCAGTTCTTC
CAWRYGGYNEQFF
>-|-|TRBV2|TRBJ2-7
TGTGCCGGAAGGGGGGGGGCCGCGAGGGAGCAGTACTTC
CAGRGGAAREQYF
>TRBD2|-|TRBV7-8|TRBJ2-3
TGTGCCAGCAGCTTCCACTTAGCGGGGGTTGGCACAGATACGCAGTATTTT
CASSFHLAGVGTDTQYF
>TRBD2|-|TRBV30|TRBJ2-1
TGTGCCTGGAGTTCCGGACTAGCGGGAGACAATGAGCAGTTCTTC
CAWSSGLAGDNEQFF
>-|-|TRBV7-9|TRBJ2-2
TGTGCCAGCAGGTTCCAGGGAACCGGGGAGCTGTTTTTT
CASRFQGTGELFF
>-|-|TRBV6-6|TRBJ1-2
TGTGCCAGCAGTTCACAAACAGGGTCCTATGGCTACACCTTC
CASSSQTGSYGYTF
>TRBD1|-|TRBV27|TRBJ2-1
TGTGCCAGCAGTCAACTTCCCGGACAGGGCTTTTACAATGAGCAGTTCTTC
CASSQLPGQGFYNEQFF
>TRBD2|-|TRBV27|TRBJ2-7
TGTGCCAGCAGTTCCCCGGGGGGGGGTCTAAACGAGCAGTACTTC
CASSSPGGGLNEQYF
>TRBD1|-|TRBV5-1|TRBJ2-7
TGCGCCAGCAGCGAAGAAACAGGGGGCAGGTACGAGCAGTACTTC
CASSEETGGRYEQYF
>-|-|TRBV7-2|TRBJ1-2
TGTGCCAGCAGCAAACAGCTGATCTATGGCTACACCTTC
CASSKQLIYGYTF
>TRBD2|-|TRBV5-1|TRBJ2-7
TGCGCCAGCAGCTTGGGGGGGACTAGCGGCTCCCACGAGCAGTACTTC
CASSLGGTSGSHEQYF
>TRBD1|-|TRBV7-8|TRBJ1-1
TGTGCCAGCAGCTTAATACAGGGGGTGACCCGGGGGACTGAAGCTTTCTTT
CASSLIQGVTRGTEAFF
>-|-|TRBV18|TRBJ1-5
TGTGCCAGCTCACCTGAGGATCAGCCCCAGCATTTT
CASSPEDQPQHF
>-|few|TRBV2|TRBJ1-2
TGTGCCAGCACGGTCAACTATGGCTACACCTTC
CASTVNYGYTF
>-|-|TRBV7-9|TRBJ2-3
TGTGCCAGCAGCCTAGGTCGGCGGGACACAGATACGCAGTATTTT
CASSLGRRDTDTQYF
>-|few|TRBV12-5|TRBJ2-7
TGTGCTAGTGGTTCCGAGTGGGCCGAGCAGTACTTC
CASGSEWAEQYF
>-|-|TRBV5-4|TRBJ2-1
TGTGCCAGCAGCTTGCCGGGGGTGCTATCCTACAATGAGCAGTTCTTC
CASSLPGVLSYNEQFF
>TRBD2|-|TRBV5-6|TRBJ2-3
TGTGCCACCTCCGCGCGGGAGAAGGGAACAGATACGCAGTATTTT
CATSAREKGTDTQYF
>-|once|TRBV28|TRBJ1-2
TGTGCCAGCAGTTCCTTTGGGGGGGCAGTTAGGTATGGCTACACCTTC
CASSSFGGAVRYGYTF
>TRBD1|-|TRBV6-1|TRBJ2-2
TGTGCCAGCTGGACAGGGTATTTTACCGGGGAGCTGTTTTTT
CASWTGYFTGELFF
>-|-|TRBV10-3|TRBJ2-5
TGTGCCATCAGTGAGTCGGGTCGGGGAGAGACCCAGTACTTC
CAISESGRGETQYF
>TRBD1|few|TRBV28|TRBJ1-2
TGTGCCAGCAGTTTATGGACAGGGGCTTATGGCTACACCTTC
CASSLWTGAYGYTF
>TRBD1|few|TRBV18|TRBJ2-7
TGTGCCAGCTCAGAAAGACAGGGGGACTACGAGCAGTACTTC
CASSERQGDYEQYF
>TRBD1|-|TRBV4-1|TRBJ1-2
TGCGCCAGCAGCCAAGAAGTACAAAGGGGGCGAAAGGGCTACACCTTC
CASSQEVQRGRKGYTF
>-|-|TRBV27|TRBJ1-5
TGTGCCAGCAGTCACAGGGATTTCAATCAGCCCCAGCATTTT
CASSHRDFNQPQHF
>-|once|TRBV11-2|TRBJ1-3
TGTGCCAGCAGCTTAATCGTCTCTGGAAACACCATATATTTT
CASSLIVSGNTIYF
>TRBD1|-|TRBV29-1|TRBJ2-2
TGCAGCGTCAGACAGGGGTCGGTAGATGTTGGGGACACCGGGGAGCTGTTTTTT
CSVRQGSVDVGDTGELFF
>-|-|TRBV19|TRBJ2-1
TGTGCCAGTAGTCGAGCGACCTACAATGAGCAGTTCTTC
CASSRATYNEQFF
>-|-|TRBV6-4|TRBJ2-7
TGTGCCAGCAGCCCGGGACATTCCTACGAGCAGTACTTC
CASSPGHSYEQYF
>TRBD1|-|TRBV4-1|TRBJ2-3
TGCGCCAGCAGCCGAGTGACAGGGGCGACAGATACGCAGTATTTT
CASSRVTGATDTQYF
>TRBD2|-|TRBV28|TRBJ2-1
TGTGCCAGCACCGATTGGAAACTAGCGGATGACAATGAGCAGTTCTTC
CASTDWKLADDNEQFF
>-|-|TRBV18|TRBJ2-7
TGTGCCAGCTCGCCCCGAGGGAGCGGCGAGCAGTACTTC
CASSPRGSGEQYF
>-|-|TRBV15|TRBJ1-1
TGTGCCACCAGCAGGAGCAGGGGTGAAGCTTTCTTT
CATSRSRGEAFF
>-|-|TRBV18|TRBJ2-7
TGTGCCAGCTCACCACCGAGCATTCCGGGCTACGAGCAGTACTTC
CASSPPSIPGYEQYF
>-|-|TRBV5-1|TRBJ1-1
TGCGCCAGCAGCTTAGGACAACGCGAGCTGAACACTGAAGCTTTCTTT
CASSLGQRELNTEAFF
>-|-|TRBV19|TRBJ2-7
TGTGCCAGTAGTATAGGGTCTAGCATGTACGAGCAGTACTTC
CASSIGSSMYEQYF
>-|once|TRBV11-3|TRBJ2-7
TGTGCCAGCAGCTTAGGGGGCGAATTTTACGAGCAGTACTTC
CASSLGGEFYEQYF
>-|-|TRBV30|TRBJ2-1
TGTGCCTGGAGTGTTGGTAGCGGTTACAATGAGCAGTTCTTC
CAWSVGSGYNEQFF
>-|few|TRBV30|TRBJ1-3
TGTGCCTGCGGACACCTTGGAAACACCATATATTTT
CACGHLGNTIYF
>-|-|TRBV28|TRBJ2-3
TGTGCCAGCAGTTTCGTAGCGGGCACAGATACGCAGTATTTT
CASSFVAGTDTQYF
>-|-|TRBV7-9|TRBJ2-7
TGTGCCAGCAGCTCAACAGGGGAGCAGTACTTC
CASSSTGEQYF
>-|-|TRBV20-1|TRBJ2-7
TGCAGTGCTAGGGTACTCTACGAGCAGTACTTC
CSARVLYEQYF
>TRBD2|-|TRBV27|TRBJ2-1
TGTGCCAGCAGTTTATTAGCGGGCTCCTACAATGAGCAGTTCTTC
CASSLLAGSYNEQFF
>-|-|TRBV9|TRBJ2-5
TGTGCCAGCAGCTTCCAGGGGGGTGGGGAGACCCAGTACTTC
CASSFQGGGETQYF
>-|-|TRBV18|TRBJ1-1
TGTGCCAGCTCATCCAACTCCAGGGAAGCTGAAGCTTTCTTT
CASSSNSREAEAFF
>TRBD2|-|TRBV5-1|TRBJ2-1
TGCGCCAGCCGCGGGACTAGCGGGAACTCCTACAATGAGCAGTTCTTC
CASRGTSGNSYNEQFF
>-|-|TRBV30|TRBJ1-4
TGTGCCTGGAGTAAGAGCCTTGCAACTAATGAAAAACTGTTTTTT
CAWSKSLATNEKLFF